This T cell receptor (beta chain) was identified in a study of blood T cell repertoires in COVID-19. Study at large: Material from acute and convalescent COVID-19 was sourced from the United States, Italy and Spain. The cDNA or gDNA used as material had been derived from T cells, B-cell-depleted T cells, or PBMCs.

As handled by the study authors: The authors estimated nucleated cell counts from reference gene primer amplification. Sequenced by immunoSEQ multiplex PCR; TCRdb stores in-frame clones only, minus some. That table gives V, J and clone size, and the DNA gave D and trimming. This sample has about 250,000 clones, with nearly 90% found just once. This TCR was recovered from a woman between 40 and 55 years old who had recovered from COVID-19. Sequencing was done on a sample of peripheral blood.

For the CDR3, the DNA is TGTGCCAGCAGGCCCACAGAGAACTATGGCTACACCTTC. This translates into CASRPTENYGYTF. The chain couples TRBV5-5 to TRBJ1-2; D gene uncertain. Per the germline V gene, CDR1 is SGHKS and CDR2 is YYEKEE (reference sequence). V was cut by 5 bases and J by 2 bases, with 10 bases left in between. The CDR3 is made up of 13 amino acids.